These T cell receptor beta chains were read from a single sample in a study of cytomegalovirus exposure and HLA in healthy donors. The method was immunoSEQ multiplex PCR; TCRdb's version includes in-frame clones alone and lacks a portion of them. The sample has under 200,000 clones; more than 65% are singletons. Sequencing was done on a sample of PBMCs. These TCRs come from a woman aged 30 to 39 in good health and CMV-seronegative. CDR3s include the opening cysteine and the closing phenylalanine or tryptophan. The order of the fields is D gene, clone size, J gene, V gene, CDR3 protein, CDR3 DNA. The D gene is left open where the match is weak. Where a row states a size, it is once, few, many or the class of an expanded clone; other rows omit it.

d_gene: .; abundance: .; j_gene: TRBJ2-6; v_gene: TRBV5-1; CDR3aa: CASSPAGYGANVLTF; CDR3nt: TGCGCCAGCAGCCCCGCCGGGTATGGGGCCAACGTCCTGACTTTC
d_gene: .; abundance: .; j_gene: TRBJ1-2; v_gene: TRBV30; CDR3aa: CASTTIPNYGYTF; CDR3nt: TGTGCCTCCACGACAATTCCGAACTATGGCTACACCTTC
d_gene: TRBD2; abundance: .; j_gene: TRBJ2-5; v_gene: TRBV7-3; CDR3aa: CASRTSGSLTETQYF; CDR3nt: TGTGCCAGCCGGACTAGCGGGAGTCTAACGGAGACCCAGTACTTC
d_gene: .; abundance: .; j_gene: TRBJ1-5; v_gene: TRBV6-5; CDR3aa: CASRQGWNQPQHF; CDR3nt: TGTGCCAGCAGACAGGGCTGGAATCAGCCCCAGCATTTT
d_gene: TRBD1; abundance: .; j_gene: TRBJ2-3; v_gene: TRBV5-1; CDR3aa: CASSWRQGEGDTQYF; CDR3nt: TGCGCCAGCAGCTGGCGACAGGGGGAAGGAGATACGCAGTATTTT
d_gene: .; abundance: once; j_gene: TRBJ2-7; v_gene: TRBV4-2; CDR3aa: CASSQDWVVQGRREQYF; CDR3nt: TGTGCCAGCAGCCAAGATTGGGTCGTCCAGGGCCGCAGGGAGCAGTACTTC
d_gene: TRBD1; abundance: once; j_gene: TRBJ1-2; v_gene: TRBV9; CDR3aa: CASSARQGGNGYTF; CDR3nt: TGTGCCAGCAGCGCAAGACAGGGGGGGAACGGCTACACCTTC
d_gene: .; abundance: .; j_gene: TRBJ2-3; v_gene: TRBV13; CDR3aa: CASSLWGLGGAVDTQYF; CDR3nt: TGTGCCAGCAGCTTATGGGGGCTTGGGGGGGCCGTAGATACGCAGTATTTT
d_gene: .; abundance: .; j_gene: TRBJ1-2; v_gene: TRBV4-2; CDR3aa: CASSQEWGGGYGYTF; CDR3nt: TGTGCCAGCAGCCAAGAATGGGGAGGGGGCTATGGCTACACCTTC
d_gene: .; abundance: .; j_gene: TRBJ2-1; v_gene: TRBV7-8; CDR3aa: CASSLVGSLPRNEQFF; CDR3nt: TGTGCCAGCAGCTTGGTCGGGTCCCTTCCGCGGAATGAGCAGTTCTTC
d_gene: TRBD2; abundance: few; j_gene: TRBJ2-5; v_gene: TRBV5-1; CDR3aa: CASSLVSGGGQETQYF; CDR3nt: TGCGCCAGCAGCTTGGTTTCGGGGGGGGGCCAAGAGACCCAGTACTTC
d_gene: .; abundance: .; j_gene: TRBJ1-4; v_gene: TRBV9; CDR3aa: CASSRATGTNEKLFF; CDR3nt: TGTGCCAGCAGCCGGGCGACAGGCACTAATGAAAAACTGTTTTTT
d_gene: TRBD2; abundance: .; j_gene: TRBJ2-5; v_gene: TRBV9; CDR3aa: CASSTQAGGKETQYF; CDR3nt: TGTGCCAGCAGCACCCAAGCGGGAGGGAAAGAGACCCAGTACTTC
d_gene: .; abundance: .; j_gene: TRBJ1-2; v_gene: TRBV20-1; CDR3aa: CSGALGGYTF; CDR3nt: TGCAGTGGGGCGTTGGGTGGCTACACCTTC
d_gene: .; abundance: .; j_gene: TRBJ1-2; v_gene: TRBV5-6; CDR3aa: CASSLGSTKGGYTF; CDR3nt: TGTGCCAGCAGCTTGGGATCCACCAAGGGGGGCTACACCTTC
d_gene: .; abundance: .; j_gene: TRBJ1-2; v_gene: TRBV2; CDR3aa: CASSEAARNYGYTF; CDR3nt: TGTGCCAGCAGTGAAGCGGCCCGAAACTATGGCTACACCTTC
d_gene: .; abundance: .; j_gene: TRBJ1-1; v_gene: TRBV4-3; CDR3aa: CASSHSENTEAFF; CDR3nt: TGCGCCAGCAGCCATTCAGAGAACACTGAAGCTTTCTTT
d_gene: TRBD1; abundance: .; j_gene: TRBJ2-4; v_gene: TRBV5-1; CDR3aa: CASSVTGMKNIQYF; CDR3nt: TGCGCCAGCAGCGTGACAGGGATGAAAAACATTCAGTACTTC
d_gene: .; abundance: .; j_gene: TRBJ2-7; v_gene: TRBV11-2; CDR3aa: CASSSPYGDYEQYF; CDR3nt: TGTGCCAGCAGCTCCCCTTACGGGGACTACGAGCAGTACTTC
d_gene: .; abundance: .; j_gene: TRBJ1-2; v_gene: TRBV7-9; CDR3aa: CASSYITGPSNYGYTF; CDR3nt: TGTGCCAGCAGCTACATAACAGGGCCCTCTAACTATGGCTACACCTTC
d_gene: .; abundance: once; j_gene: TRBJ2-6; v_gene: TRBV5-1; CDR3aa: CASSLGPGSGANVLTF; CDR3nt: TGCGCCAGCAGCTTGGGTCCGGGGTCTGGGGCCAACGTCCTGACTTTC
d_gene: TRBD2; abundance: few; j_gene: TRBJ2-7; v_gene: TRBV7-8; CDR3aa: CASSYAREKYEQYF; CDR3nt: TGTGCCAGCAGCTACGCGCGGGAGAAGTACGAGCAGTACTTC
d_gene: TRBD2; abundance: .; j_gene: TRBJ2-5; v_gene: TRBV4-1; CDR3aa: CASSQGRGGTKETQYF; CDR3nt: TGCGCCAGCAGCCAAGGTCGGGGGGGGACCAAAGAGACCCAGTACTTC
d_gene: .; abundance: .; j_gene: TRBJ1-1; v_gene: TRBV4-1; CDR3aa: CASQGNRVRGPLNTEAFF; CDR3nt: TGCGCCAGCCAAGGTAATCGGGTACGGGGTCCCTTGAACACTGAAGCTTTCTTT
d_gene: .; abundance: .; j_gene: TRBJ2-7; v_gene: TRBV13; CDR3aa: CASSPSGRAYEQYF; CDR3nt: TGTGCCAGCAGCCCCTCCGGGAGAGCCTACGAGCAGTACTTC
d_gene: TRBD2; abundance: .; j_gene: TRBJ2-1; v_gene: TRBV5-6; CDR3aa: CASSSWTSGRWFYNEQFF; CDR3nt: TGTGCCAGCAGCTCCTGGACTAGCGGGAGGTGGTTCTACAATGAGCAGTTCTTC
d_gene: .; abundance: .; j_gene: TRBJ1-6; v_gene: TRBV6-5; CDR3aa: CASSYSTGGIYSPLHF; CDR3nt: TGTGCCAGCAGTTACTCGACGGGAGGAATTTATTCACCCCTCCACTTT
d_gene: TRBD2; abundance: .; j_gene: TRBJ2-1; v_gene: TRBV5-4; CDR3aa: CASSLGLADYNEQFF; CDR3nt: TGTGCCAGCAGCTTGGGTCTAGCGGATTACAATGAGCAGTTCTTC
d_gene: .; abundance: .; j_gene: TRBJ2-2; v_gene: TRBV27; CDR3aa: CASRVLQGVDTGELFF; CDR3nt: TGTGCCAGCAGAGTATTACAGGGAGTCGACACCGGGGAGCTGTTTTTT
d_gene: TRBD1; abundance: once; j_gene: TRBJ2-1; v_gene: TRBV7-6; CDR3aa: CASSLDRGDNEQFF; CDR3nt: TGTGCCAGCAGCTTAGACAGGGGAGACAATGAGCAGTTCTTC
d_gene: .; abundance: .; j_gene: TRBJ1-2; v_gene: TRBV5-5; CDR3aa: CASSLGGRGYTF; CDR3nt: TGTGCCAGCAGCTTAGGTGGGCGCGGCTACACCTTC
d_gene: .; abundance: .; j_gene: TRBJ2-7; v_gene: TRBV18; CDR3aa: CASSPPHPRSSYEQYF; CDR3nt: TGTGCCAGCTCACCACCCCACCCAAGGAGCTCCTACGAGCAGTACTTC
d_gene: TRBD2; abundance: .; j_gene: TRBJ2-1; v_gene: TRBV4-3; CDR3aa: CASSQGQAGGYNEQFF; CDR3nt: TGCGCCAGCAGCCAAGGACAAGCGGGAGGTTACAATGAGCAGTTCTTC
d_gene: TRBD2; abundance: few; j_gene: TRBJ2-5; v_gene: TRBV7-3; CDR3aa: CASSLAGTRGTQYF; CDR3nt: TGTGCCAGCAGCTTAGCCGGGACTAGGGGGACCCAGTACTTC
d_gene: TRBD2; abundance: .; j_gene: TRBJ2-3; v_gene: TRBV5-1; CDR3aa: CASSGTSGGTDTQYF; CDR3nt: TGCGCCAGCAGCGGGACTAGTGGGGGCACAGATACGCAGTATTTT
d_gene: TRBD2; abundance: .; j_gene: TRBJ2-7; v_gene: TRBV30; CDR3aa: CAWSAPLAGDPEVYEQYF; CDR3nt: TGTGCCTGGAGTGCTCCACTAGCGGGAGACCCTGAGGTCTACGAGCAGTACTTC
d_gene: TRBD2; abundance: .; j_gene: TRBJ2-7; v_gene: TRBV5-1; CDR3aa: CASSITTSGGYEQYF; CDR3nt: TGCGCCAGCAGCATAACGACTAGCGGGGGGTACGAGCAGTACTTC
d_gene: TRBD1; abundance: few; j_gene: TRBJ2-2; v_gene: TRBV6-5; CDR3aa: CASSSPGQGQRGELFF; CDR3nt: TGTGCCAGCAGTTCGCCGGGACAGGGGCAGAGAGGGGAGCTGTTTTTT
d_gene: TRBD2; abundance: few; j_gene: TRBJ2-1; v_gene: TRBV2; CDR3aa: CASTDSGTSWEQFF; CDR3nt: TGTGCCAGCACCGACTCCGGGACTAGCTGGGAGCAGTTCTTC
d_gene: TRBD2; abundance: once; j_gene: TRBJ2-7; v_gene: TRBV11-2; CDR3aa: CASSTSSGSVVNF; CDR3nt: TGTGCCAGCAGCACATCTAGCGGGAGCGTAGTGAACTTC
d_gene: TRBD1; abundance: .; j_gene: TRBJ2-1; v_gene: TRBV6-4; CDR3aa: CASSDSDLDRGGNEQFF; CDR3nt: TGTGCCAGCAGTGACTCGGACTTGGACAGGGGGGGAAATGAGCAGTTCTTC
d_gene: .; abundance: .; j_gene: TRBJ1-1; v_gene: TRBV18; CDR3aa: CASSPPGSGGLSTEAFF; CDR3nt: TGTGCCAGCTCACCACCGGGCTCGGGGGGCCTAAGCACTGAAGCTTTCTTT
d_gene: TRBD1; abundance: .; j_gene: TRBJ1-5; v_gene: TRBV7-6; CDR3aa: CASSRGTGGNQPQHF; CDR3nt: TGTGCCAGCAGCCGCGGGACAGGGGGCAATCAGCCCCAGCATTTT
d_gene: .; abundance: once; j_gene: TRBJ1-2; v_gene: TRBV4-1; CDR3aa: CASSQDSRVRYGYTF; CDR3nt: TGCGCCAGCAGCCAAGATTCCAGGGTACGGTATGGCTACACCTTC
d_gene: TRBD1; abundance: .; j_gene: TRBJ1-3; v_gene: TRBV7-2; CDR3aa: CASSPSRGQNTIYF; CDR3nt: TGTGCCAGCAGCCCGAGCAGGGGGCAAAACACCATATATTTT
d_gene: .; abundance: few; j_gene: TRBJ1-1; v_gene: TRBV29-1; CDR3aa: CSALSGANTEAFF; CDR3nt: TGCAGCGCCCTTAGCGGGGCGAACACTGAAGCTTTCTTT
d_gene: .; abundance: once; j_gene: TRBJ1-6; v_gene: TRBV4-1; CDR3aa: CASSQAPQAFSYNSPLHF; CDR3nt: TGCGCCAGCAGCCAAGCCCCCCAAGCATTCTCCTATAATTCACCCCTCCACTTT
d_gene: TRBD1; abundance: .; j_gene: TRBJ1-4; v_gene: TRBV6-1; CDR3aa: CASSENYSGTGGKLFF; CDR3nt: TGTGCCAGCAGTGAAAATTATTCCGGGACAGGGGGAAAACTGTTTTTT
d_gene: .; abundance: .; j_gene: TRBJ2-3; v_gene: TRBV7-6; CDR3aa: CASSLGLSTDTQYF; CDR3nt: TGTGCCAGCAGCTTAGGACTTAGCACAGATACGCAGTATTTT